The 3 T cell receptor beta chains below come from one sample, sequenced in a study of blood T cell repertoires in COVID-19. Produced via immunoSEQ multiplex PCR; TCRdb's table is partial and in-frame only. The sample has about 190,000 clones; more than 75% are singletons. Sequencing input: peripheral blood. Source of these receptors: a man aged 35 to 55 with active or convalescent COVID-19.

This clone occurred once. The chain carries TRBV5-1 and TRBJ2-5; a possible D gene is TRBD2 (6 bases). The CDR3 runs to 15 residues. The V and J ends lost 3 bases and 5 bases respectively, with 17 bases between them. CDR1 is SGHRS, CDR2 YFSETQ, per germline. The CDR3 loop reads CASSWGVRPGETQYF. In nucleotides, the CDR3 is TGCGCCAGCAGCTGGGGGGTCCGGCCAGGGGAGACCCAGTACTTC.

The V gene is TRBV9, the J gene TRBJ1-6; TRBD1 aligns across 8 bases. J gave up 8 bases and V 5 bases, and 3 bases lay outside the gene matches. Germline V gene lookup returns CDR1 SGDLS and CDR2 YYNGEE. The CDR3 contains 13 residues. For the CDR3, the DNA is TGTGCCAGCAGTGACAGGGGTGATTCACCCCTCCACTTT. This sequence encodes CASSDRGDSPLHF.

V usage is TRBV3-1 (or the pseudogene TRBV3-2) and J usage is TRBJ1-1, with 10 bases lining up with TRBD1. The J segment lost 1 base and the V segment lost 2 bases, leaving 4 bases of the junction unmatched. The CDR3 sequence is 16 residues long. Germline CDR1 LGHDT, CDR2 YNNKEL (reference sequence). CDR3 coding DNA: TGTGCCAGCAGCCAAACCTGGGACAGGGGGAACACTGAAGCTTTCTTT. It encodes CASSQTWDRGNTEAFF.